These T cell receptor beta chains were read from a single sample in a study of T cell responses to AZD1222 COVID-19 vaccine. Only in-frame clones appear in the TCRdb table, and some are missing; sequencing was by immunoSEQ multiplex PCR. The profile shows fewer than 130,000 clones, approximately 92% of them singletons. Sample: peripheral blood, taken on day 0 of AZD1222 vaccination. All receptors derive from an adult in good health. CDR3s include the opening cysteine and the closing phenylalanine or tryptophan. The D gene is left open where the match is weak. Only some rows state a clone size, as once, few, many or a class for expanded clones.

once	TRBV6-1	-	TRBJ2-3	TGTGCCAGCAGTGAAATGGTAGCCGTTCGCACAGATACGCAGTATTTT	CASSEMVAVRTDTQYF
-	TRBV27	-	TRBJ2-7	TGTGCCAGCCATTCTCCAGACGAGCAGTACTTC	CASHSPDEQYF
-	TRBV24-1	-	TRBJ2-7	TGTGCCACCAGTACAGGGTCGAAACCCTACGAGCAGTACTTC	CATSTGSKPYEQYF
-	TRBV6-5	-	TRBJ2-7	TGTGCCAGCAGGTTTGGGCAGGGGTCTTCCTACGAGCAGTACTTC	CASRFGQGSSYEQYF
once	TRBV12-3/TRBV12-4	TRBD1	TRBJ1-2	TGTGCCAGCAGTACAGGGGGTGGCTACACCTTC	CASSTGGGYTF
once	TRBV5-1	-	TRBJ2-7	TGCGCCAGCAGCTCCCAAACAGGCTTCTACGAGCAGTACTTC	CASSSQTGFYEQYF
-	TRBV3-1/TRBV3-2	TRBD1	TRBJ1-1	TGTGCCAGCAGCCAATACAGGGGGAACACTGAAGCTTTCTTT	CASSQYRGNTEAFF
-	TRBV18	-	TRBJ1-1	TGTGCCAGCTCACGGGACGGGAACACTGAAGCTTTCTTT	CASSRDGNTEAFF
-	TRBV19	TRBD1	TRBJ1-3	TGTGCCAGTAGTACGCCGGGACAGGGTGGAAACACCATATATTTT	CASSTPGQGGNTIYF
-	TRBV29-1	-	TRBJ1-2	TGCAGCGTCCGGGACACTACTAACTATGGCTACACCTTC	CSVRDTTNYGYTF
-	TRBV27	-	TRBJ1-2	TGTGCCAGCAGTCCTCACAGGGATCCCGGTGGCTACACCTTC	CASSPHRDPGGYTF
-	TRBV18	-	TRBJ2-5	TGTGCCAGCTCTTTAGGGGCCCAAGAGACCCAGTACTTC	CASSLGAQETQYF
once	TRBV11-3	TRBD1	TRBJ1-2	TGTGCCAGCAGCTTAGGCCGACAGGGGAGCTATGGCTACACCTTC	CASSLGRQGSYGYTF
-	TRBV19	-	TRBJ1-2	TGTGCCAGTAGCCTCAGGGGCCCTAACTATGGCTACACCTTC	CASSLRGPNYGYTF
-	TRBV6-5	-	TRBJ2-1	TGTGCCAGCAGTTCGTGGGGGGAGCAGTTCTTC	CASSSWGEQFF
-	TRBV11-3	-	TRBJ2-3	TGTGCCACCAAGGACGGCGCTAGCACAGATACGCAGTATTTT	CATKDGASTDTQYF
once	TRBV6-1	TRBD2	TRBJ2-7	TGTGCCAGCAGTGAACAACGTCGGGAGGGGTACGAGCAGTACTTC	CASSEQRREGYEQYF
-	TRBV3-1/TRBV3-2	TRBD1	TRBJ1-6	TGTGCCAGCAGCCCAACCGGGACAGGGATTTCACCCCTCCACTTT	CASSPTGTGISPLHF